The source of this T cell receptor beta chain is a study of T cells in tuberculosis. Sequenced by immunoSEQ multiplex PCR; TCRdb stores in-frame clones only, minus some. The table lists tens of thousands of clones, roughly 89% of them singletons. Germline V lookup: CDR1 SNHLY, CDR2 FYNNEI. The CDR3 consists of 13 residues. Trimming took off 6 bases at V and 7 bases at J, with 15 bases between the two ends. The rearrangement uses TRBV2 and TRBJ1-2, with D possibly being TRBD1 (5 bases). The source is a donor aged 10-35 years with latent tuberculosis or without tuberculosis infection. Sequenced sample: PBMCs. The CDR3 spells CASRPPGGFGYTF. The CDR3 coding sequence is TGTGCCAGCAGGCCCCCCGGGGGTTTTGGCTACACCTTC.